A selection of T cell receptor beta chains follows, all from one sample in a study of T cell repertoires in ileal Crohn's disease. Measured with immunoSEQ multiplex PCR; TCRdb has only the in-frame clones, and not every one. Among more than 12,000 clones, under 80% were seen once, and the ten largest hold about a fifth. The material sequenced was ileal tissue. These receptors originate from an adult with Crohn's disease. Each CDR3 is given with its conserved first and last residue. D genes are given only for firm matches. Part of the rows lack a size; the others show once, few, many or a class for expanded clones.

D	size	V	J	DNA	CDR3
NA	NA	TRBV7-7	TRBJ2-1	TGTGCCAGCAGCTTAGACAGGGCTTCCTACAATGAGCAGTTCTTC	CASSLDRASYNEQFF
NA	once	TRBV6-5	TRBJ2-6	TGTGCCAGTAAAGACTCCGCTCAAGCCAACGTCCTGACTTTC	CASKDSAQANVLTF
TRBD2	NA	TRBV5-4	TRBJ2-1	TGTGCCAGCAGCCCTCCGGGAGCGGGGGGACCGAATGAGCAGTTCTTC	CASSPPGAGGPNEQFF
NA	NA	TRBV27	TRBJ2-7	TGTGCCAGCAGTTCCGGCAGGGGCTACGAGCAGTACTTC	CASSSGRGYEQYF
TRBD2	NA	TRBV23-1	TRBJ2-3	TGCGCCAGCAGTCAACTTAGCGGGAGGTCCCCCACAGATACGCAGTATTTT	CASSQLSGRSPTDTQYF
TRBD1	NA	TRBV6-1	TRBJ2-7	TGTGCCAGCAGAGGACAGGGAGGCTACGAGCAGTACTTC	CASRGQGGYEQYF
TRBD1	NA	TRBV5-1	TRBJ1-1	TGCGCCAGCAGCCCCACGACAGGGGGCACTGAAGCTTTCTTT	CASSPTTGGTEAFF
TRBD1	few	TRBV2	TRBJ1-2	TGTGCCAGCAGCTCGGGACAGGAATGGTATGGCTACACCTTC	CASSSGQEWYGYTF
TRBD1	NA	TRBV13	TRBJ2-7	TGTGCCAGCAGAGACAGGGTCCGGTCCTACGAGCAGTACTTC	CASRDRVRSYEQYF
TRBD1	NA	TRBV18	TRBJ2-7	TGTGCCAGCTCACCTGGACAGGTTAACAACGAGCAGTACTTC	CASSPGQVNNEQYF
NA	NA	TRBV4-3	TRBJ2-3	TGCGCCAGCAGCCAAGCTGATACGCAGTATTTT	CASSQADTQYF
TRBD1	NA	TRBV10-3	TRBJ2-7	TGTGCCATCACCTTTCACCGGGACAGTCACGAGCAGTACTTC	CAITFHRDSHEQYF
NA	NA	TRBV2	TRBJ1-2	TGTGCCAGCAGAGATAGGGACACCTACTATGGCTACACCTTC	CASRDRDTYYGYTF
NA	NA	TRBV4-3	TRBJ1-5	TGCGCCAGCAGCTACTCAGCGTATAGCAATCAGCCCCAGCATTTT	CASSYSAYSNQPQHF
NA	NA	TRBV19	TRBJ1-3	TGTGCCAGTAGAGTCAATCGCGGGGCCCAATCTGGAAACACCATATATTTT	CASRVNRGAQSGNTIYF
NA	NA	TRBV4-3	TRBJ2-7	TGCGCCAGCAGCCGACAAACGGGACACCCAAACGAGCAGTACTTC	CASSRQTGHPNEQYF
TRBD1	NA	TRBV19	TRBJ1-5	TGTGCCAGTACTGCAACCTCAGACTGGGACAGGGGGGCTTCCAGGCAGCCCCAGCATTTT	CASTATSDWDRGASRQPQHF
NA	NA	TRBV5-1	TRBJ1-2	TGCGCCAGCAGCCCACTCTTTGCTAACTATGGCTACACCTTC	CASSPLFANYGYTF
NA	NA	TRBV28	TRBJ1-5	TGTGCCAGCAGTGGGGGGGTTAGCAATCAGCCCCAGCATTTT	CASSGGVSNQPQHF
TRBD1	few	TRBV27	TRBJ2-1	TGTGCCAGCAGTTTAGCCAGGGGGCAGTGGAATGAGCAGTTCTTC	CASSLARGQWNEQFF
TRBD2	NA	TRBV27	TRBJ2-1	TGTGCCAGCAGTTACCCCGGCGGGAGGAATGAGCAGTTCTTC	CASSYPGGRNEQFF
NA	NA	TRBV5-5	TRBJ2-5	TGTGCCAGCAGAGGAACAGGGCGAGAGACCCAGTACTTC	CASRGTGRETQYF
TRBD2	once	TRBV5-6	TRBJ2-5	TGTGCCAGCAGCTTGTATGGGACTACAATCCAAGAGACCCAGTACTTC	CASSLYGTTIQETQYF
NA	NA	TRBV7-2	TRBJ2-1	TGTGCCAGCAGCTTCAGTAATCTGGGGGGATCCGAGCAGTTCTTC	CASSFSNLGGSEQFF
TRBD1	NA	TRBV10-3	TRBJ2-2	TGTGCCATCAAGATCAGCGGGACAGGGGATGGGGCCGGGGAGCTGTTTTTT	CAIKISGTGDGAGELFF
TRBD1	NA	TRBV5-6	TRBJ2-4	TGTGCCAGCAGCCCTAGACAGGGCTGGGGAAACATTCAGTACTTC	CASSPRQGWGNIQYF
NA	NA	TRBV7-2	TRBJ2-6	TGTGCCAGCAGCTTCGGAGTGTCAAGCTCTGGGGCCAACGTCCTGACTTTC	CASSFGVSSSGANVLTF
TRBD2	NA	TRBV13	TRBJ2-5	TGTGCCAGCAGCTTAAGAGAAGCGGGAGTGGAGACCCAGTACTTC	CASSLREAGVETQYF
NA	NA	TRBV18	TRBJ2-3	TGTGCCAGCTCCCGGATGAGCGCAGATACGCAGTATTTT	CASSRMSADTQYF
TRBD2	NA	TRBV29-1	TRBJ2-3	TGCAGCGTTCTTACTAGCGGAGGGCTCACAGATACGCAGTATTTT	CSVLTSGGLTDTQYF
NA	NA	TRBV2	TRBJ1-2	TGTGCCAGCAGTGATGTGGGGCCGTATGGCTACACCTTC	CASSDVGPYGYTF
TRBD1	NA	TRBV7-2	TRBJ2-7	TGTGCCAGCAGCACGCAACCGGGACAGGCGGAGCAGTACTTC	CASSTQPGQAEQYF
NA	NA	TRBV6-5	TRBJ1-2	TGTGCCAGCAGTTACGAGGCCGGTTACTATGGCTACACCTTC	CASSYEAGYYGYTF
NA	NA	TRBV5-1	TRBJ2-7	TGCGCCAGCAGCTTGGGGACACCTTCCTACGAGCAGTACTTC	CASSLGTPSYEQYF
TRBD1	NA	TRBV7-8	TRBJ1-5	TGTGCCAGCAGCCCTAGGACAGGGGATCAGCCCCAGCATTTT	CASSPRTGDQPQHF
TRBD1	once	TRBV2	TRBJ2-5	TGTGCCAGCAGTGAGGGGGGACAGGGTCGGCGAGAGACCCAGTACTTC	CASSEGGQGRRETQYF
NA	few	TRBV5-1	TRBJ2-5	TGCGCCAGCAGCTTCAAATCGGACCACCGGGAGCAGTACTTC	CASSFKSDHREQYF
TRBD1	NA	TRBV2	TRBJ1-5	TGTGCCACCCGGGACAGGGGGGATAGCAATCAGCCCCAGCATTTT	CATRDRGDSNQPQHF